The sequence of this T cell receptor (beta chain) was determined in a study of blood T cell repertoires in COVID-19. Study at large: Samples representing acute and convalescent COVID-19 were sourced from the United States, Italy and Spain.

TCRdb's copy holds only in-frame clones and misses some; the assay was immunoSEQ multiplex PCR. The sample has about 300,000 clones; 88% are singletons. Seattle patients were enrolled during active infection and followed longitudinally. This CDR3 contains 15 residues. The germline V gene encodes CDR1 SNHLY and CDR2 FYNNEI. V was trimmed by 7 bases and J by 4 bases, leaving 19 bases between them. Sequencing was done on a sample of peripheral blood. The TCR was taken from a woman in her twenties or thirties with COVID-19, enrolled during active disease. The chain recombines TRBV2 with TRBJ1-1, with D unresolved. This chain's CDR3 is CASKFRVEKGTEAFF. DNA for the CDR3: TGTGCCAGCAAATTCCGGGTCGAGAAAGGCACTGAAGCTTTCTTT. Full variable domain (outside the CDR3, taken from reference TRBV2 and TRBJ1-1): EPEVTQTPSHQVTQMGQEVILRCVPISNHLYFYWYRQILGQKVEFLVSFYNNEISEKSEIFDDQFSVERPDGSNFTLKIRSTKLEDSAMYFCASKFRVEKGTEAFFGQGTRLTVV.